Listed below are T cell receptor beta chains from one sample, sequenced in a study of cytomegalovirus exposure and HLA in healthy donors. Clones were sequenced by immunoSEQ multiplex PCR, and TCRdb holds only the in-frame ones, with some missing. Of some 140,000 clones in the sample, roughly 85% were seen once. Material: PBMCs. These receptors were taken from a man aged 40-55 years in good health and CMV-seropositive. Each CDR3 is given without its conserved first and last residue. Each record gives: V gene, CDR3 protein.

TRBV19,ASSMQRDTDTQY
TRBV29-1,SVEEVVSGTAF
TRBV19,ASSMERETSEQF
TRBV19,ASGQDSGTYNEQF
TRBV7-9,ASSSWDSPVH
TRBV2,ASRTRSGQGTGELF
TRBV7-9,ASSPRGPDTQY
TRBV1,TSSQDGLAGAKNIQY
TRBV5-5,ASSRNSLNTAGVGNEQF
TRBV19,ASSPPAARRNQPQH
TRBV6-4,ASKTGGAGTEAF
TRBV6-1,ASSVGRLNTEAF
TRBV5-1,ASRPGTGAYEQY
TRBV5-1,ASSLAGEENTEAF
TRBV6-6,ASSPSTGGGWEKLF
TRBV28,ASNLAVGNTGELF
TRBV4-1,ASSQEAQGEGGYT
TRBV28,ASSPGQRSYEQY
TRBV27,ASSPRGNTEAF
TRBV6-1,ASSSVRTNQETQY
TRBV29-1,SVSGTSGRNGEQY
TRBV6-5,ASTPPAGRTQY
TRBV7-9,ASSLDRENEQY
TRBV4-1,ASSQDRLAGVTGELF
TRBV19,ASASGISNQPQH